These 8 T cell receptor beta chains came from one sample sequenced in a study of vaccination effects on CD4 cells after COVID-19. Sequencing was performed with immunoSEQ multiplex PCR; in TCRdb, only in-frame clones are kept and a portion is missing. In the table there are fewer than 30,000 clones, around 79% of which are singletons. Before sequencing, viral peptide pools were used by the ViraFEST assay to expand antigen-specific CD4+ T cells. Cultured cells yielded isolated CD4+ T cells after roughly 11 days. The participants, recipients of two vaccine doses, got either BNT162b2 or mRNA-1273. Antigens of these TCRs are unknown. The sequencing used CD4+ T cells from PBMCs cultured with SARS-CoV-2 spike peptides, collected after COVID-19 vaccination. The origin of the receptors is a human donor who received a COVID-19 vaccine.

By its share, this clone is medium-sized. The V gene is TRBV6-5, the J gene TRBJ2-5, with D possibly being TRBD1 (6 bases). The CDR3 is 15 amino acids. Trimming stripped 2 bases from V and 4 bases from J, with 14 bases between. Germline V lookup: CDR1 MNHEY, CDR2 SVGAGI. This CDR3 reads CASSYRMTGLETQYF. The CDR3 bases are TGTGCCAGCAGTTACCGAATGACAGGATTAGAGACCCAGTACTTC.

V and J are TRBV3-1 (or the pseudogene TRBV3-2) and TRBJ2-5, with 12 positions matching TRBD2. CDR3 size: 15 residues. CDR1 and CDR2 (germline): LGHDT, YNNKEL (reference sequence). Losses at the gene ends were 1 base for V and 5 bases for J; bases not matched to a gene: 2. CDR3 protein: CASSQGTSGMETQYF. The CDR3 nucleotides read TGTGCCAGCAGCCAAGGGACTAGCGGGATGGAGACCCAGTACTTC.

The chain links TRBV18 to TRBJ1-4, with a tentative D call TRBD1 (5 bases). This CDR3 contains 16 residues. Trimming took off 4 bases at V and 2 bases at J, with 14 bases between the two ends. Germline V gene lookup returns CDR1 KGHSH and CDR2 LQKENI. CDR3 in DNA: TGTGCCAGCTCACGGGACGGTGTCGCTACTAATGAAAAACTGTTTTTT. Protein product: CASSRDGVATNEKLFF.

This clone occurred a few times. The CDR3 spells CASTSTGSSGNTIYF. CDR3 DNA: TGTGCCAGTACCTCGACTGGGAGCTCTGGAAACACCATATATTTT. The chain employs TRBV19 and TRBJ1-3; no firm D call. There are 15 residues in the CDR3. V was pared by 7 bases and J by 0 bases, with 13 bases between. Per germline, CDR1 LNHDA and CDR2 SQIVND (reference sequence).

The rearrangement joins TRBV5-1 to TRBJ2-7; D perhaps matches TRBD2 (5 bases). The ends were cut back, 4 bases at V and 7 bases at J, with 12 bases in the middle. Germline assignment: CDR1 SGHRS and CDR2 YFSETQ. The CDR3 length is 12 residues. The DNA for the CDR3 is TGCGCCAGCAGCGGGCAGAGGGAGGAGCAGTACTTC. Its protein is CASSGQREEQYF.

This clone was detected only a few times. The chain carries TRBV7-9 and TRBJ1-2, with 12 bases matching TRBD1. The germline gives CDR1 SEHNR, CDR2 FQNEAQ (reference sequence). The junction had 6 bases not matched to a gene; V was cut back by 5 bases and J by 8 bases. The CDR3 is 14 amino acids. CDR3 DNA sequence: TGTGCCAGCAGCCTGGGACAGGGGGCGCGCGGCTACACCTTC. Amino acids: CASSLGQGARGYTF.

The chain joins TRBV2 to TRBJ1-1; D might be TRBD1 (6 bases). Per the germline V gene, CDR1 is SNHLY and CDR2 is FYNNEI. The CDR3 covers 14 residues. V lost 6 bases to trimming and J lost 8 bases, with 19 bases between them. The CDR3 loop is CASSERPPGTEAFF. In DNA form, the CDR3 reads TGTGCCAGCAGCGAAAGACCCCCCGGGACAGAAGCTTTCTTT.

This clone showed up just once. This chain joins TRBV10-1 and TRBJ1-5; tentative D call: TRBD1 (5 bases). Germline V gives CDR1 WNHNN, CDR2 SYGVQD (reference sequence). The CDR3 has 13 residues. V shed 6 bases and J shed 4 bases, with 10 bases lying between them. The CDR3 loop reads CASSPGSNQPQHF. The CDR3 DNA is TGCGCCAGCAGCCCAGGGAGTAATCAGCCCCAGCATTTT.